The source of this T cell receptor beta chain is a study of blood T cell repertoires in COVID-19. Study as a whole: Acute and convalescent COVID-19 samples came from the United States, Italy and Spain.

Germline CDR1 reads SEHNR; CDR2 reads FQNEAQ (reference sequence). This CDR3 contains 17 residues. Losses at the gene ends were 4 bases for V and 4 bases for J; bases not matched to a gene: 13. As processed by the authors: Nucleated cell number was recorded as an estimate derived from reference gene primer amplification. Clones were read by immunoSEQ multiplex PCR, and TCRdb kept only the in-frame ones, dropping some. V and J calls and clone size follow that table, whereas D and trimming were derived from the DNA. The data show around 260,000 clones, with about 89% seen just once and approximately 9.4% held by the top ten.

This TCR derives from a man aged 35 to 55 who had recovered from COVID-19. This rearrangement joins TRBV7-9 to TRBJ2-7; 10 bases fit TRBD2. Sequencing was carried out using peripheral blood. In DNA form, the CDR3 reads TGTGCCAGCAGCTCTCCCCGGAAATCACTAGCGGGATACGAGCAGTACTTC. Translated: CASSSPRKSLAGYEQYF.